This TCR beta chain originates from a study of metastatic and nonmetastatic thyroid tumors. Each patient came to thyroid surgery without any prior treatment (of any kind). With MiXCR, TCRdb reprocessed the PCR reads. The table has about 49,000 clones, 20% to 25% seen once; the top ten hold around 4%. To note about this clone: At one end, the junction sequence differs from germline, possibly due to a read error.

CDR1 MNHEY and CDR2 SVGEGT come from the germline V gene. CDR3 length equals 17 residues. The sequence was obtained from a female donor with papillary thyroid cancer or a benign thyroid nodule (not recorded which). Some clones in this sample may be carry-over from other donors' samples. This rearrangement joins TRBV6-2 or TRBV6-3 to TRBJ1-6; maybe TRBD1 (5 bases). Sample: blood. CDR3 in DNA: TGTGCCAGCAGTTACACGAAGGGGAGCTCCTATAATTCAGCCCTACACTTT. Translation gives CASSYTKGSSYNSALHF.